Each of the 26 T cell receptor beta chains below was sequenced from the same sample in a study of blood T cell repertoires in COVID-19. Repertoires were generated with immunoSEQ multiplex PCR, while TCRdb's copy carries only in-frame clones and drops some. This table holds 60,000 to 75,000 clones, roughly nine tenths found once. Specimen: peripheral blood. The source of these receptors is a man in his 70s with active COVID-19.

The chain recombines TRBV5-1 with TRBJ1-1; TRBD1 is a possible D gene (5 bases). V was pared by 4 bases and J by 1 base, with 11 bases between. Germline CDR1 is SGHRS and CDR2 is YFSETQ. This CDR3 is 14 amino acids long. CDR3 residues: CASSRTTANTEAFF. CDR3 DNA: TGCGCCAGCAGCCGTACGACAGCGAACACTGAAGCTTTCTTT.

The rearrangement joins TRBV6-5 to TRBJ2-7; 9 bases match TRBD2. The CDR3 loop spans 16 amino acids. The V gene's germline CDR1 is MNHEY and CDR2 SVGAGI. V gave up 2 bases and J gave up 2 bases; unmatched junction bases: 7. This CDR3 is CASSYRKREVPYEQYF. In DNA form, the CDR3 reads TGTGCCAGCAGTTACCGCAAGCGGGAGGTGCCCTACGAGCAGTACTTC.

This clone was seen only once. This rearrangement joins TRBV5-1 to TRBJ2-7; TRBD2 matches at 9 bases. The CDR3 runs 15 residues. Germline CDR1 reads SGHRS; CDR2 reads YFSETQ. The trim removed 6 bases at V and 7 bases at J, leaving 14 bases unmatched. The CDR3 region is CASTYGAGGPGEQYF. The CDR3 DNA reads TGCGCCAGCACCTACGGGGCGGGAGGGCCGGGGGAGCAGTACTTC.

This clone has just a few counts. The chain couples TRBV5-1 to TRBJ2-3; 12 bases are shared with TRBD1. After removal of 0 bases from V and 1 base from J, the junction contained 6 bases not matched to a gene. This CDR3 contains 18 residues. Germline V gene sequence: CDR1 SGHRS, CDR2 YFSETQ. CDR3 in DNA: TGCGCCAGCAGCTTGGGGGACAGGGGGCCACTAGGCACAGATACGCAGTATTTT. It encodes CASSLGDRGPLGTDTQYF.

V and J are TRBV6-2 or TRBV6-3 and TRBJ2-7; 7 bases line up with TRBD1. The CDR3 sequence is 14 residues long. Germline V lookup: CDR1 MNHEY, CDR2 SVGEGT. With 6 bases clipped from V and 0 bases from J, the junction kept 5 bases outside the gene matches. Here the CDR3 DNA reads TGTGCCAGCAGCCAGACAGGGAACTCCTACGAGCAGTACTTC. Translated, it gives CASSQTGNSYEQYF.

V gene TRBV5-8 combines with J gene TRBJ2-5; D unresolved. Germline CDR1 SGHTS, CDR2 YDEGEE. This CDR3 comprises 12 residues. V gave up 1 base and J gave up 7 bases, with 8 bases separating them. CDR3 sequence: CASSLNFGTQYF. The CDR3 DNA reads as TGTGCCAGCAGCTTGAATTTCGGGACCCAGTACTTC.

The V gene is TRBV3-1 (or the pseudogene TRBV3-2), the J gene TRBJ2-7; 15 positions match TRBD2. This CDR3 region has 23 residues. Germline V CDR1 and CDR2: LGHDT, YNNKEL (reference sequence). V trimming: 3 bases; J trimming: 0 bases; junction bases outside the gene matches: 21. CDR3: CASSQAPGGPKGLAGGPSYEQYF. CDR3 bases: TGTGCCAGCAGCCAGGCCCCGGGGGGCCCTAAGGGACTAGCGGGAGGCCCCTCCTACGAGCAGTACTTC.

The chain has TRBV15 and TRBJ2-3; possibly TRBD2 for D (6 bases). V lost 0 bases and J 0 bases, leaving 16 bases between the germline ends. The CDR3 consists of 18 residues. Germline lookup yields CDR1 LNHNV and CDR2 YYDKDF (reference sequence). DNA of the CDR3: TGTGCCACCAGCAGAGATAGGGAGGCAGGTCAAAGCACAGATACGCAGTATTTT. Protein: CATSRDREAGQSTDTQYF. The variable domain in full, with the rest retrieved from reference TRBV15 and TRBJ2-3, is DAMVIQNPRYQVTQFGKPVTLSCSQTLNHNVMYWYQQKSSQAPKLLFHYYDKDFNNEADTPDNFQSRRPNTSFCFLDIRSPGLGDTAMYLCATSRDREAGQSTDTQYFGPGTRLTVL.

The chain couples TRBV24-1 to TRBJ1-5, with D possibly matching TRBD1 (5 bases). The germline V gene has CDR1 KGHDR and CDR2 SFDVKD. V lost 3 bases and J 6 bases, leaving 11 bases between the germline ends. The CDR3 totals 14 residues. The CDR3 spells CATSDGLRGQPQHF. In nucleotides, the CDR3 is TGTGCCACCAGTGATGGGTTAAGGGGTCAGCCCCAGCATTTT.

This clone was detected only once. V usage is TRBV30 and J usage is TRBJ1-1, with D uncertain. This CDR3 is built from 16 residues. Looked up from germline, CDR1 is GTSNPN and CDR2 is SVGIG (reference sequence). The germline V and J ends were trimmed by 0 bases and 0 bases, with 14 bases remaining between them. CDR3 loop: CAWSVPPGRMNTEAFF. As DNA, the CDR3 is TGTGCCTGGAGTGTACCCCCGGGGAGAATGAACACTGAAGCTTTCTTT.

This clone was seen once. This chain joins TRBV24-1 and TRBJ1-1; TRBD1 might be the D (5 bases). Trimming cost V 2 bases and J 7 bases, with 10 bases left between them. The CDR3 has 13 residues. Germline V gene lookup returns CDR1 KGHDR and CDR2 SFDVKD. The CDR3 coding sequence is TGTGCCACCAGTGATTCGGGGGACCGTGAAGCTTTCTTT. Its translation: CATSDSGDREAFF.

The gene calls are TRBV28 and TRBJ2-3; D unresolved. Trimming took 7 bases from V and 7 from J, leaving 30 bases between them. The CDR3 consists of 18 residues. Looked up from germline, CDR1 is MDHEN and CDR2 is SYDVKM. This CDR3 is CASTPVGRLQVAANTQYF. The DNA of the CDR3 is TGTGCCAGCACCCCCGTTGGGCGCCTCCAGGTCGCCGCAAATACGCAGTATTTT.

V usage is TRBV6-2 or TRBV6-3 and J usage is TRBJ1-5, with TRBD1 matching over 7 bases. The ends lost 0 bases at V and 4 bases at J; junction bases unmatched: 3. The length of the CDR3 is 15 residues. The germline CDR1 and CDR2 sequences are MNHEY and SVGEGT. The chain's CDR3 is CASSYSGGGNQPQHF. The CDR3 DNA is TGTGCCAGCAGTTACTCAGGGGGCGGAAATCAGCCCCAGCATTTT.

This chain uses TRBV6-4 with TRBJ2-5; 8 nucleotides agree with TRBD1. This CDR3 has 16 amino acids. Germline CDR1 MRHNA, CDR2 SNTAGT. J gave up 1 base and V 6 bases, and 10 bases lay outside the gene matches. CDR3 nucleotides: TGTGCCAGCAGCCAGGGGGCGGGCGACGGCCAAGAGACCCAGTACTTC. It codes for CASSQGAGDGQETQYF.

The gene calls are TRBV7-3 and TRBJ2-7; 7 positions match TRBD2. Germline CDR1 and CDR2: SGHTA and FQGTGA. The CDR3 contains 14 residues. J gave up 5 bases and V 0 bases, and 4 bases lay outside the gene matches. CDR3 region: CASSLTGGNDEQYF. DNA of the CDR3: TGTGCCAGCAGCTTAACGGGGGGGAACGACGAGCAGTACTTC.

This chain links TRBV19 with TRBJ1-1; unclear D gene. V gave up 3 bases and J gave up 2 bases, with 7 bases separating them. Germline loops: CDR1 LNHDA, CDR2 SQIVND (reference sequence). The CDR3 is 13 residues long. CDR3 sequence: CASSMRANTEAFF. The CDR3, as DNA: TGTGCCAGTAGTATGAGGGCAAACACTGAAGCTTTCTTT.

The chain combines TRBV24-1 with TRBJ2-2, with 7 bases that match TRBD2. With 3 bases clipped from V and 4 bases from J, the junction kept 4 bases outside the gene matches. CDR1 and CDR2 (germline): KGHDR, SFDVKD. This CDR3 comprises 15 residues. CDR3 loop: CATSDPRGGTGELFF. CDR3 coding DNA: TGTGCCACCAGTGATCCTCGCGGGGGCACCGGGGAGCTGTTTTTT.

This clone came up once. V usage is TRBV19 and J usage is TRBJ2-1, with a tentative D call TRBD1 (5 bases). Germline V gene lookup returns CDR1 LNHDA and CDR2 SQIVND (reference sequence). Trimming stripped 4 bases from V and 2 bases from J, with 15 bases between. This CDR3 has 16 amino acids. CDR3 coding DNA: TGTGCCAGTAGTACCCCGGGCAGGGTCCCCTACAATGAGCAGTTCTTC. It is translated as CASSTPGRVPYNEQFF.

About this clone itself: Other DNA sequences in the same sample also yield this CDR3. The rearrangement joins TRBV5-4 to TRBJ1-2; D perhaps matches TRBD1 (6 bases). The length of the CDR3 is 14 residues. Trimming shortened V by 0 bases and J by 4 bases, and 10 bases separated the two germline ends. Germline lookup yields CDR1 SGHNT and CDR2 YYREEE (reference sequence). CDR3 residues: CASSLVGQGYGYTF. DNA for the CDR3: TGTGCCAGCAGCTTGGTGGGACAAGGCTATGGCTACACCTTC.

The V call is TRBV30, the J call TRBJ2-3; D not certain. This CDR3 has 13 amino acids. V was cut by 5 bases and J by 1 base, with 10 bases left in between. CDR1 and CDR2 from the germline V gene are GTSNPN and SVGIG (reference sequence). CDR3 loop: CAWAPLRTDTQYF. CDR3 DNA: TGTGCCTGGGCCCCCCTCCGCACAGATACGCAGTATTTT.

CDR3 amino acids: CASSPQGGEKLFF. CDR3 nucleotides: TGTGCCAGCAGCCCCCAGGGCGGTGAAAAACTGTTTTTT. The V gene is TRBV7-2, the J gene TRBJ1-4; the D gene is possibly TRBD1 (5 bases). CDR3 size: 13 residues. From germline, CDR1 is SGHTA and CDR2 FQGNSA. V lost 5 bases and J lost 7, with 11 bases in between. The full variable domain, its missing parts supplied by reference TRBV7-2 and TRBJ1-4, is GAGVSQSPSNKVTEKGKDVELRCDPISGHTALYWYRQSLGQGLEFLIYFQGNSAPDKSGLPSDRFSAERTGGSVSTLTIQRTQQEDSAVYLCASSPQGGEKLFFGSGTQLSVL.

As DNA, the CDR3 is TGTGCCAGTAGTCGTGAGTACACAGATACGCAGTATTTT. It is translated as CASSREYTDTQYF. This chain joins TRBV19 and TRBJ2-3, with D uncertain. Trimming pared 5 bases from V and 2 bases from J, leaving 8 bases between. CDR3 size: 13 residues. In germline, CDR1 is LNHDA, CDR2 SQIVND (reference sequence).

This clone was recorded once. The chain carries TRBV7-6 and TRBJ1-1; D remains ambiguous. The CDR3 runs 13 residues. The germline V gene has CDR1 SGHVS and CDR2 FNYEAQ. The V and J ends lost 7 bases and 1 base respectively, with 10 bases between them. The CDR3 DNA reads TGTGCCAGCACCCGCGCCCCGAACACTGAAGCTTTCTTT. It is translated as CASTRAPNTEAFF.

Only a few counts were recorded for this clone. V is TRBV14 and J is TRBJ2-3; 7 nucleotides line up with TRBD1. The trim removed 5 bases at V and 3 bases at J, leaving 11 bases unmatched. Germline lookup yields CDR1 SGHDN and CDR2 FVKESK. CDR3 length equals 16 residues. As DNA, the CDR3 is TGTGCCAGCAGCAAGGGACAGAAAGTAGGGACAGATACGCAGTATTTT. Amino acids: CASSKGQKVGTDTQYF.

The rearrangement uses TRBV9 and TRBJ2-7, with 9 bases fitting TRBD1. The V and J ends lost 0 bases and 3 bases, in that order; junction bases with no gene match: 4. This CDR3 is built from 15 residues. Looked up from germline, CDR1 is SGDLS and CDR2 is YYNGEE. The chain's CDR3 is CASSVVRGQGYEQYF. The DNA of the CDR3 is TGTGCCAGCAGCGTAGTCCGGGGACAGGGCTACGAGCAGTACTTC.

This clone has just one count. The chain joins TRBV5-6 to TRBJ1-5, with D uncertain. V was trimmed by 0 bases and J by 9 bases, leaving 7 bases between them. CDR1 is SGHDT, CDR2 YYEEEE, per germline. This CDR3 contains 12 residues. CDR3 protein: CASSLGSGPQHF. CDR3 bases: TGTGCCAGCAGCTTGGGGTCGGGGCCCCAGCATTTT.